A single sample is the source of the 13 T cell receptor beta chains below, sequenced in a study of T cells in narcolepsy. The data were produced by immunoSEQ multiplex PCR, yet TCRdb's version contains in-frame clones alone and is incomplete. The sample contains approximately 20,000 clones, under 95% of which appear only once. Source material: CD45RA- memory CD4+ T cells from PBMCs. Receptor source: a human donor with narcolepsy.

This chain uses TRBV7-8 with TRBJ2-5; D uncertain. Trimming pared 5 bases from V and 4 bases from J, leaving 14 bases between. This CDR3 comprises 14 residues. Germline V lookup: CDR1 SGHVS, CDR2 FQNEAQ. The chain's CDR3 is CASSPNYGRETQYF. Written as DNA, the CDR3 is TGTGCCAGCAGCCCTAACTACGGGCGAGAGACCCAGTACTTC.

This sequence joins TRBV7-9 and TRBJ2-2; 8 bases fit TRBD2. There are 17 residues in the CDR3. From germline, CDR1 is SEHNR and CDR2 FQNEAQ (reference sequence). The junction had 8 bases not matched to a gene; V was cut back by 0 bases and J by 5 bases. Written as DNA, the CDR3 is TGTGCCAGCAGCTTAGCCCAATCGGGACTAGTTACCGGGGAGCTGTTTTTT. Its protein product is CASSLAQSGLVTGELFF.

The chain has TRBV4-3 and TRBJ2-2; 7 bases fit TRBD2. With V trimmed by 0 bases and J by 2 bases, 9 bases remained unmatched. This CDR3 comprises 18 residues. Germline values: CDR1 LGHNA, CDR2 YSLEER. CDR3 DNA sequence: TGCGCCAGCAGCCAAGAGGGGGTCGGGAGGACAAACACCGGGGAGCTGTTTTTT. It encodes CASSQEGVGRTNTGELFF.

The CDR3 sequence: CASSYREGLEQPQHF. The CDR3 nucleotides are TGTGCCAGCAGTTACAGAGAGGGGCTAGAGCAGCCCCAGCATTTT. This rearrangement joins TRBV6-6 to TRBJ1-5, with a possible D match to TRBD1 (5 bases). Trimming shortened V by 2 bases and J by 7 bases, and 15 bases separated the two germline ends. Germline CDR1 is MNHNY and CDR2 is SVGAGI (reference sequence). This CDR3 has 15 amino acids.

The rearrangement joins TRBV19 to TRBJ1-2; D gene uncertain. This CDR3 comprises 12 residues. Germline lookup yields CDR1 LNHDA and CDR2 SQIVND (reference sequence). V was pared by 8 bases and J by 0 bases, with 7 bases between. As DNA, the CDR3 is TGTGCCAGTTCCCCCACTAACTATGGCTACACCTTC. Encoded protein: CASSPTNYGYTF. Together with reference TRBV19 and TRBJ1-2, the CDR3 gives the full variable domain: DGGITQSPKYLFRKEGQNVTLSCEQNLNHDAMYWYRQDPGQGLRLIYYSQIVNDFQKGDIAEGYSVSREKKESFPLTVTSAQKNPTAFYLCASSPTNYGYTFGSGTRLTVV.

J is TRBJ1-3 and V is TRBV28, with D hard to call. The ends were cut back, 4 bases at V and 0 bases at J, with 13 bases in the middle. The CDR3 has 16 residues. CDR1 is MDHEN, CDR2 SYDVKM, per germline. Here the CDR3 reads CASSSSPQFSGNTIYF. The CDR3 nucleotides read TGTGCCAGCAGTTCCTCGCCCCAGTTCTCTGGAAACACCATATATTTT.

The chain carries TRBV4-2 and TRBJ2-1; 12 bases fit TRBD2. The CDR3 length is 15 residues. The J segment lost 5 bases and the V segment lost 1 base, leaving 0 bases of the junction unmatched. CDR1 and CDR2 from the germline V gene are LGHNA and YNFKEQ. As DNA, the CDR3 is TGTGCCAGCAGCCAAGGGACTAGCGGGAACAATGAGCAGTTCTTC. This codes for CASSQGTSGNNEQFF.

The chain uses TRBV5-1 and TRBJ2-5, with D perhaps matching TRBD2 (6 bases). V lost 6 bases, J lost 4 bases, and 19 bases lay in between. The CDR3 loop spans 15 amino acids. Germline loops: CDR1 SGHRS, CDR2 YFSETQ. In DNA, the CDR3 is TGCGCCAGCACCCCCTTTGGGGGACTGAGAGAGACCCAGTACTTC. Translating gives CASTPFGGLRETQYF.

The V and J genes are TRBV5-1 and TRBJ2-5; D ambiguous. Germline lookup yields CDR1 SGHRS and CDR2 YFSETQ. The CDR3 contains 13 residues. V lost 0 bases and J 6 bases, leaving 9 bases between the germline ends. CDR3 sequence reads: CASSLARVQTQYF. The CDR3 DNA reads TGCGCCAGCAGCTTGGCCCGGGTTCAGACCCAGTACTTC.

This chain joins TRBV18 and TRBJ1-3; D remains ambiguous. The CDR3 has 14 residues. Germline V gives CDR1 KGHSH, CDR2 LQKENI. With 1 base removed from V and 3 bases from J, the gap between germline ends came to 7 bases. The CDR3 DNA follows: TGTGCCAGCTCACCACGAGAGATTGGAAACACCATATATTTT. Protein: CASSPREIGNTIYF.

Here the CDR3 DNA reads TGTGCCAGCAGTCCCCCCAGAGGGACCACCGGGGAGCTGTTTTTT. Amino acid sequence: CASSPPRGTTGELFF. The chain recombines TRBV6-1 with TRBJ2-2, with D perhaps TRBD1 or TRBD2 (5 bases each). Trimming removed 5 bases from V and 4 bases from J, with 14 bases in between. This CDR3 has 15 residues. Looked up from germline, CDR1 is MNHNS and CDR2 is SASEGT.

The chain is built from TRBV19 and TRBJ2-5; D gene uncertain. V gave up 1 base and J gave up 7 bases, with 16 bases separating them. The length of the CDR3 is 15 residues. Germline values: CDR1 LNHDA, CDR2 SQIVND (reference sequence). The CDR3 region is CASSIGGANLGTQYF. In DNA, the CDR3 is TGTGCCAGTAGTATAGGAGGAGCAAACCTCGGGACCCAGTACTTC.

This sequence joins TRBV20-1 and TRBJ1-4; D gene uncertain. V was pared by 7 bases and J by 6 bases, with 9 bases between. The CDR3 spans 11 residues. CDR1 is DFQATT and CDR2 is SNEGSKA in the germline V gene (reference sequence). The DNA for the CDR3 is TGCAGTGTTTACGGAGATGAAAAACTGTTTTTT. Encoded protein: CSVYGDEKLFF.